This passage covers 30 T cell receptor beta chains from one sample sequenced in a study of shared clonotypes between healthy human individuals. Profiled with immunoSEQ multiplex PCR; TCRdb holds only in-frame clones, not every one. The repertoire holds fewer than 850,000 clones, with 90% as singletons. The sequencing sample was made of memory CD8+ T cells from PBMCs. Subset of the sample: CD45RO+ cells pooled with CCR7-negative TemRA cells. The receptors stem from a man aged 18 to 29 in good health. Some clones in this sample may be carry-over from other donors' samples.

The rearrangement joins TRBV10-3 to TRBJ2-7; D is possibly TRBD1 (6 bases). Per the germline V gene, CDR1 is ENHRY and CDR2 is SYGVKD. V was trimmed by 3 bases and J by 3 bases, leaving 9 bases between them. This CDR3 spans 13 amino acids. The CDR3 DNA sequence: TGTGCCATCAGTGACGCAGGGGACTACGAGCAGTACTTC. Encoded protein: CAISDAGDYEQYF.

In nucleotides, the CDR3 is TGCGCCAGCAGCCTCAATCCGACAGGCGTTTACTCCTACGAGCAGTACTTC. This codes for CASSLNPTGVYSYEQYF. V is TRBV5-1 and J is TRBJ2-7, with a weak D call TRBD1 (6 bases). Germline V gene data show CDR1 as SGHRS and CDR2 as YFSETQ. The CDR3 is made up of 17 amino acids. Trimming took off 4 bases at V and 0 bases at J, with 20 bases between the two ends.

This sequence joins TRBV2 and TRBJ1-2; maybe TRBD1 (6 bases). Germline V gives CDR1 SNHLY, CDR2 FYNNEI. The V end was cut by 1 base, the J end by 2 bases, with 11 bases between. CDR3 size: 15 residues. CDR3 DNA: TGTGCCAGCAGTGAAGAGGTAACAGGGAACTATGGCTACACCTTC. This translates into CASSEEVTGNYGYTF.

The rearrangement joins TRBV9 to TRBJ2-1, with 7 bases aligning to TRBD1. The CDR3 is 19 amino acids. CDR1 and CDR2 (germline): SGDLS, YYNGEE. With V trimmed by 4 bases and J by 0 bases, 16 bases remained unmatched. The CDR3, as DNA: TGTGCCAGCAGCCCCACGACAGGGTTCGGCGGAGACTCCTACAATGAGCAGTTCTTC. Amino acid sequence: CASSPTTGFGGDSYNEQFF. The full variable domain, in which reference TRBV9 and TRBJ2-1 provide the parts outside the CDR3, is DSGVTQTPKHLITATGQRVTLRCSPRSGDLSVYWYQQSLDQGLQFLIQYYNGEERAKGNILERFSAQQFPDLHSELNLSSLELGDSALYFCASSPTTGFGGDSYNEQFFGPGTRLTVL.

The chain has TRBV28 and TRBJ2-1; no firm D call. This CDR3 contains 14 residues. Per the germline V gene, CDR1 is MDHEN and CDR2 is SYDVKM. Trimming took off 6 bases at V and 1 base at J, with 10 bases between the two ends. The CDR3: CASSHSSSYNEQFF. The CDR3, as DNA: TGTGCCAGCAGCCATAGCTCGTCCTACAATGAGCAGTTCTTC.

V and J are TRBV7-8 and TRBJ2-1; a possible D gene is TRBD2 (6 bases). Trimming cost V 1 base and J 4 bases, with 11 bases left between them. Looked up from germline, CDR1 is SGHVS and CDR2 is FQNEAQ. This CDR3 contains 15 residues. CDR3 region: CASSLVGGRYNEQFF. The CDR3 DNA reads as TGTGCCAGCAGCTTAGTGGGGGGTAGATACAATGAGCAGTTCTTC.

This clone was seen just once. The rearrangement joins TRBV6-6 to TRBJ1-1; D unclear. Germline V CDR1 and CDR2: MNHNY, SVGAGI (reference sequence). The CDR3 length is 14 residues. Trimming cost V 6 bases and J 0 bases, with 11 bases left between them. CDR3 sequence reads: CASSQQIMNTEAFF. DNA of the CDR3: TGTGCCAGCAGCCAACAGATAATGAACACTGAAGCTTTCTTT.

The rearrangement uses TRBV6-4 and TRBJ2-7; D is undetermined. Per germline, CDR1 MRHNA and CDR2 SNTAGT. The V end lost 0 bases, the J end lost 2 bases, and 14 bases lay between the germline ends. The length of the CDR3 is 16 residues. The CDR3 DNA reads TGTGCCAGCAGTGACTCATTTTTGGGCGGCCCCTACGAGCAGTACTTC. Translated, it gives CASSDSFLGGPYEQYF.

This clone was picked up one time. The chain recombines TRBV5-6 with TRBJ2-7; D gene unclear. Trimming shortened V by 1 base and J by 3 bases, and 5 bases separated the two germline ends. The CDR3 extends over 12 amino acids. Germline V gene lookup returns CDR1 SGHDT and CDR2 YYEEEE. The CDR3 region has the DNA TGTGCCAGCAGCTTGAGCCGCTACGAGCAGTACTTC. This codes for CASSLSRYEQYF. The full variable domain, completed using reference TRBV5-6 and TRBJ2-7, is DAGVTQSPTHLIKTRGQQVTLRCSPKSGHDTVSWYQQALGQGPQFIFQYYEEEERQRGNFPDRFSGHQFPNYSSELNVNALLLGDSALYLCASSLSRYEQYFGPGTRLTVT.

The genes are TRBV7-9 and TRBJ2-3; TRBD2 matches 9 bases. The CDR3 is made up of 15 amino acids. After removal of 5 bases from V and 4 bases from J, the junction contained 7 bases not matched to a gene. Per germline, CDR1 SEHNR and CDR2 FQNEAQ (reference sequence). The CDR3: CASSRTSGPPDTQYF. CDR3 bases: TGTGCCAGCAGCCGCACTAGCGGGCCCCCAGATACGCAGTATTTT.

The gene calls are TRBV7-6 and TRBJ2-7; D is unclear. The CDR3 has 14 residues. The V gene lost 1 base and the J gene lost 5 bases, with 12 bases spanning the gap. The germline V gene encodes CDR1 SGHVS and CDR2 FNYEAQ. CDR3 bases: TGTGCCAGCAGCTTAGGCTGGACCCCTCACGAGCAGTACTTC. Its protein is CASSLGWTPHEQYF.

J is TRBJ1-1 and V is TRBV4-1, with D perhaps matching TRBD1 (6 bases). The CDR3 sequence is 15 residues long. V was trimmed by 4 bases and J by 1 base, leaving 13 bases between them. Germline lookup yields CDR1 MGHRA and CDR2 YSYEKL. CDR3 amino acids: CASSRSGEGNTEAFF. CDR3 nucleotide sequence: TGCGCCAGCAGCCGATCAGGGGAGGGGAACACTGAAGCTTTCTTT.

The V and J genes are TRBV7-3 and TRBJ2-1; D uncertain. There are 16 residues in the CDR3. Germline V CDR1 and CDR2: SGHTA, FQGTGA. V was clipped by 1 base and J by 0 bases, with 10 bases between them. The CDR3 loop is CASSLSGVGSYNEQFF. The CDR3 nucleotides read TGTGCCAGCAGCTTAAGCGGAGTAGGCTCCTACAATGAGCAGTTCTTC.

V is TRBV11-1 and J is TRBJ2-3; 7 nucleotides line up with TRBD2. V was clipped by 3 bases and J by 1 base; unmatched bases: 4. This CDR3 has 15 residues. Per the germline V gene, CDR1 is SGHAT and CDR2 is FQDESV (reference sequence). The CDR3 is CASSFGLAGTDTQYF. The CDR3 coding sequence is TGTGCCAGCAGCTTTGGGCTAGCGGGCACAGATACGCAGTATTTT. The variable domain in full, with the rest retrieved from reference TRBV11-1 and TRBJ2-3, is EAEVAQSPRYKITEKSQAVAFWCDPISGHATLYWYRQILGQGPELLVQFQDESVVDDSQLPKDRFSAERLKGVDSTLKIQPAELGDSAMYLCASSFGLAGTDTQYFGPGTRLTVL.

The V gene is TRBV6-5, the J gene TRBJ2-1, with TRBD1 identical over 11 bases. V lost 5 bases to trimming and J lost 8 bases; unmatched junction nucleotides: 5. The V gene's germline CDR1 is MNHEY and CDR2 SVGAGI. The CDR3 sequence is 14 residues long. The chain's CDR3 is CASSPGQGGYEQFF. CDR3 nucleotides: TGTGCCAGCAGTCCGGGACAGGGGGGGTATGAGCAGTTCTTC.

J is TRBJ2-1 and V is TRBV7-6, with 9 bases fitting TRBD2. J lost 7 bases, V lost 5 bases, and 27 bases had no gene match. Germline loops: CDR1 SGHVS, CDR2 FNYEAQ. The CDR3 extends over 21 amino acids. DNA of the CDR3: TGTGCCAGCAGCCCCCGTTGGGGGTTAGCGGGAGTAGGTAACGGTTGGAATGAGCAGTTCTTC. Its translation: CASSPRWGLAGVGNGWNEQFF.

This clone was picked up one time. The chain uses TRBV4-2 and TRBJ2-1, with D possibly matching TRBD2 (6 bases). Germline assignment: CDR1 LGHNA and CDR2 YNFKEQ. This CDR3 is built from 12 residues. The V and J ends lost 5 bases and 10 bases respectively, with 12 bases between them. The CDR3 nucleotides read TGTGCCAGCAGCTCCCGACTAGAGGAGCAGTTCTTC. This sequence encodes CASSSRLEEQFF.

This chain connects TRBV5-1 to TRBJ1-5; no firm D call. The CDR3 loop spans 15 amino acids. The V end was cut by 0 bases, the J end by 1 base, with 8 bases between. Germline CDR1 reads SGHRS; CDR2 reads YFSETQ. The CDR3 bases are TGCGCCAGCAGCTTGGAGGGCGCCAGCAATCAGCCCCAGCATTTT. It encodes CASSLEGASNQPQHF.

This clone was observed a single time. The rearrangement uses TRBV10-1 and TRBJ2-4; no reliable D call. Germline loops: CDR1 WNHNN, CDR2 SYGVQD (reference sequence). V gave up 2 bases and J gave up 1 base, with 9 bases separating them. This CDR3 spans 15 amino acids. The CDR3: CASSEQVLAKNIQYF. CDR3 bases: TGCGCCAGCAGTGAGCAGGTGCTGGCCAAAAACATTCAGTACTTC.

The CDR3 here is CASTGTGGLSGREGRRDEQFF. In DNA, the CDR3 is TGTGCCAGCACCGGGACAGGGGGGCTCTCAGGGCGGGAGGGCCGCCGGGATGAGCAGTTCTTC. The V call is TRBV13, the J call TRBJ2-1; 11 nucleotides match TRBD1. The CDR3 is 21 amino acids. The junction had 28 bases not matched to a gene; V was cut back by 7 bases and J by 8 bases. The germline gives CDR1 PRHDT, CDR2 FYEKMQ (reference sequence).

V usage is TRBV29-1 and J usage is TRBJ1-1, with unresolved D. From germline, CDR1 is SQVTM and CDR2 ANQGSEA. Trimming pared 4 bases from V and 4 bases from J, leaving 16 bases between. The CDR3 contains 14 residues. CDR3 nucleotide sequence: TGCAGCGTTGTATTTCCCCTGGTGGGCACTGAAGCTTTCTTT. This translates into CSVVFPLVGTEAFF. Together with reference TRBV29-1 and TRBJ1-1, the CDR3 gives the full variable domain: SAVISQKPSRDICQRGTSLTIQCQVDSQVTMMFWYRQQPGQSLTLIATANQGSEATYESGFVIDKFPISRPNLTFSTLTVSNMSPEDSSIYLCSVVFPLVGTEAFFGQGTRLTVV.

The V gene is TRBV7-9, the J gene TRBJ1-2, with unresolved D. Trimming pared 0 bases from V and 7 bases from J, leaving 12 bases between. CDR3 length equals 14 residues. The germline V gene has CDR1 SEHNR and CDR2 FQNEAQ (reference sequence). CDR3 sequence: CASSLAYTYGGYTF. CDR3 DNA sequence: TGTGCCAGCAGCTTAGCGTACACTTACGGTGGCTACACCTTC.

V usage is TRBV9 and J usage is TRBJ2-7, with 9 bases aligning to TRBD1. J was trimmed by 7 bases and V by 1 base; bases with no gene match: 9. This CDR3 has 15 residues. CDR1 is SGDLS, CDR2 YYNGEE, per germline. The CDR3 DNA reads TGTGCCAGCAGCGTAACAGGACAGGGGTTATCAGAGCAGTACTTC. The encoded protein is CASSVTGQGLSEQYF.

V is TRBV9 and J is TRBJ2-1; 13 bases line up with TRBD2. The germline gives CDR1 SGDLS, CDR2 YYNGEE. V shed 0 bases and J 5 bases; nucleotides not matched to a gene: 8. This CDR3 contains 18 residues. The CDR3 protein is CASSVDIRLAGGDNEQFF. CDR3 nucleotides: TGTGCCAGCAGCGTAGATATTCGACTAGCGGGAGGCGACAATGAGCAGTTCTTC. The full variable domain, rest sourced from reference TRBV9 and TRBJ2-1, is DSGVTQTPKHLITATGQRVTLRCSPRSGDLSVYWYQQSLDQGLQFLIQYYNGEERAKGNILERFSAQQFPDLHSELNLSSLELGDSALYFCASSVDIRLAGGDNEQFFGPGTRLTVL.

This clone was seen repeatedly, ten times or more. The gene calls are TRBV7-9 and TRBJ2-7, with 12 bases that match TRBD2. The CDR3 has 15 amino acids. The germline V gene has CDR1 SEHNR and CDR2 FQNEAQ (reference sequence). J was trimmed by 3 bases and V by 3 bases; bases with no gene match: 3. CDR3 DNA: TGTGCCAGCAGCTTTCTAGCGGGAGGGGGCTACGAGCAGTACTTC. Residues: CASSFLAGGGYEQYF.

The chain has TRBV5-5 and TRBJ2-2; 12 nucleotides match TRBD2. The germline gives CDR1 SGHKS, CDR2 YYEKEE (reference sequence). The V and J ends lost 1 base and 2 bases, in that order; junction bases with no gene match: 3. This CDR3 spans 17 amino acids. The CDR3 region has the DNA TGTGCCAGCAGCTTGCTACTAGCGGGAGGTAACACCGGGGAGCTGTTTTTT. This sequence encodes CASSLLLAGGNTGELFF.

The J gene is TRBJ1-5, the V gene TRBV4-1, with 7 bases that match TRBD1. The V gene end was trimmed by 1 base and the J gene end by 5 bases; junction bases not matched to a gene: 11. The CDR3 runs 17 residues. From germline, CDR1 is MGHRA and CDR2 YSYEKL. CDR3 residues: CASSQVSARGLHQPQHF. CDR3 nucleotide sequence: TGCGCCAGCAGCCAAGTATCGGCCAGGGGGTTGCATCAGCCCCAGCATTTT.

This sequence joins TRBV30 and TRBJ1-4, with D tentatively TRBD1 (6 bases). The CDR3 has 14 amino acids. V lost 3 bases, J lost 8 bases, and 16 bases lay in between. Germline V CDR1 and CDR2: GTSNPN, SVGIG (reference sequence). DNA of the CDR3: TGTGCCTGGAGAGGCAGGGGCCGGGGGGAAAAACTGTTTTTT. Protein sequence: CAWRGRGRGEKLFF.

The chain couples TRBV7-9 to TRBJ2-7; 8 positions match TRBD1. Germline CDR1 and CDR2: SEHNR and FQNEAQ (reference sequence). This CDR3 comprises 16 residues. With 5 bases clipped from V and 0 bases from J, the junction kept 9 bases outside the gene matches. The CDR3 DNA reads TGTGCCAGCAGCCCGTCGTCCGGGACAGGCTCCTACGAGCAGTACTTC. Translation: CASSPSSGTGSYEQYF.

The chain joins TRBV9 to TRBJ2-2; 11 nucleotides align to TRBD2. J lost 3 bases, V lost 2 bases, and 3 bases had no gene match. Germline V gene lookup returns CDR1 SGDLS and CDR2 YYNGEE. The CDR3 is 16 amino acids. For the CDR3, the DNA is TGTGCCAGCAGCGTGCAACTAGCGGGAGACACCGGGGAGCTGTTTTTT. Amino acids: CASSVQLAGDTGELFF. The full variable domain, with the rest looked up from reference TRBV9 and TRBJ2-2, is DSGVTQTPKHLITATGQRVTLRCSPRSGDLSVYWYQQSLDQGLQFLIQYYNGEERAKGNILERFSAQQFPDLHSELNLSSLELGDSALYFCASSVQLAGDTGELFFGEGSRLTVL.